These T cell receptor beta chains were read from a single sample in a study of T cell responses to AZD1222 COVID-19 vaccine. The protocol was immunoSEQ multiplex PCR, while the TCRdb copy is restricted to in-frame clones and leaves out a portion. The data show about 62,000 clones, 70% to 90% seen once. This material consisted of peripheral blood, taken on day 0 of AZD1222 vaccination. These receptors all stem from an adult in good health. Both conserved end residues are part of each CDR3. D genes are given only for firm matches.

v_call	d_call	cdr3_aa
TRBV7-2	.	CASSPNLLNYGYTF
TRBV7-3	.	CASSLSRGRNTGELFF
TRBV18	.	CASSPERTAYNYGYTF
TRBV3-1/TRBV3-2	.	CASRVTSGNTIYF
TRBV5-8	.	CASSYGGRTYNEQFF
TRBV5-1	.	CASRNIETGNTIYF
TRBV12-3/TRBV12-4	.	CASSPFIGYGYTF
TRBV7-9	.	CASSLAREGNQPQHF
TRBV27	.	CASSLRGTDTQYF
TRBV30	.	CAWSLGDNYEQYF
TRBV7-9	.	CASSLTTENTIYF
TRBV3-1/TRBV3-2	.	CASSSTSGGYEQYF
TRBV9	.	CASTPGRENYGYTF
TRBV4-2	TRBD1	CASSQGQGASYNSPLHF
TRBV21-1	.	CASQGQGFVGYTF
TRBV6-1	.	CASSEQSPRYEQYF
TRBV5-6	.	CASSLYNRANTEAFF
TRBV29-1	.	CSVGTRHEQYF
TRBV7-3	.	CASSLGGLYQETQYF
TRBV7-9	.	CASSSIGRMNTEAFF
TRBV6-6	TRBD1	CASRPPGQGYEQYF
TRBV14	TRBD2	CASSQEWGLAAGAQYF
TRBV6-5	.	CASSYGGPTEAFF
TRBV7-8	.	CASSLSGAGASYNEQFF
TRBV18	.	CASSPGQVIDSPLHF
TRBV2	TRBD1	CASSNPRGRGNQPQHF
TRBV27	.	CASSFQGFNEQYF
TRBV5-1	.	CASSQGIPSSYEQYF
TRBV6-5	.	CASRRTGNNNYGYTF
TRBV6-6	TRBD1	CASSNRGAEAFF
TRBV9	.	CASSPRMNSPLHF
TRBV15	.	CATSRDKEGTRELFF
TRBV7-9	TRBD2	CASSRSGASYNEQFF
TRBV7-9	.	CASSLPTGFYEQYF
TRBV9	.	CASSVGARGSYEQYF
TRBV19	.	CASSIGRGALSNQPQHF
TRBV12-2	.	CASLYRKNQPQHF
TRBV7-9	.	CASSWADREKLFF
TRBV4-1	.	CASSQEEFELYSYEQYF
TRBV7-2	.	CASSPGQNYGYTF
TRBV2	.	CASSDDVRGDEQFF
TRBV6-5	.	CASRTTALSGNTIYF
TRBV3-1/TRBV3-2	TRBD1	CASSQGQGFLPLHF